These 30 T cell receptor beta chains were sequenced from one sample in a study of blood T cell repertoires in COVID-19. Sequenced by immunoSEQ multiplex PCR; TCRdb stores in-frame clones only, minus some. The sample lists approximately 220,000 clones, around 81% seen once, with around 7.4% in the top ten. The specimen was PBMCs or T cells enriched from blood (not recorded which). These receptors all come from a woman in her 40s with acute COVID-19.

The chain is built from TRBV29-1 and TRBJ1-2, with a weak D call TRBD1 (5 bases). CDR1 is SQVTM and CDR2 is ANQGSEA in the germline V gene. The length of the CDR3 is 12 residues. Deletions cut 3 bases from V and 2 bases from J, with 7 bases between. CDR3 residues: CSVEAGNYGYTF. The CDR3 DNA reads TGCAGCGTTGAGGCAGGGAACTATGGCTACACCTTC.

The rearrangement links TRBV27 to TRBJ1-6; maybe TRBD1 (5 bases). Germline-derived CDR1 and CDR2 are MNHEY and SMNVEV (reference sequence). CDR3 size: 15 residues. Trimming took off 3 bases at V and 8 bases at J, with 14 bases between the two ends. CDR3 sequence: CASSFKRGGYSPLHF. The CDR3 nucleotides read TGTGCCAGCAGTTTCAAGAGGGGAGGATATTCACCCCTCCACTTT.

In DNA form, the CDR3 reads TGTGCCAGCAGCTTAGCGGGGGGACTCTCCTACGAGCAGTACTTC. Its translation is CASSLAGGLSYEQYF. The V call is TRBV7-3, the J call TRBJ2-7; 8 positions match TRBD2. This CDR3 spans 15 amino acids. Losses at the gene ends were 2 bases for V and 0 bases for J; bases not matched to a gene: 3. CDR1 and CDR2 from the germline V gene are SGHTA and FQGTGA.

The rearrangement links TRBV30 to TRBJ1-1, with 11 bases fitting TRBD1. The CDR3 extends over 16 amino acids. Germline trimming cut 3 bases from V and 0 bases from J; bases unmatched to any gene: 6. The germline V gene encodes CDR1 GTSNPN and CDR2 SVGIG (reference sequence). The CDR3 is CAWRGDRGKLNTEAFF. The CDR3 bases are TGTGCCTGGAGGGGGGACAGGGGGAAATTGAACACTGAAGCTTTCTTT.

The chain employs TRBV27 and TRBJ2-4; 8 bases map to TRBD1. Per germline, CDR1 MNHEY and CDR2 SMNVEV (reference sequence). The length of the CDR3 is 19 residues. The ends lost 2 bases at V and 3 bases at J; junction bases unmatched: 15. The CDR3 protein is CASSLQWTGNIGGKNIQYF. CDR3 DNA: TGTGCCAGCAGTTTACAGTGGACAGGGAATATTGGAGGCAAAAACATTCAGTACTTC.

The count of this clone is one. V usage is TRBV19 and J usage is TRBJ2-2; D gene ambiguous. The CDR3 spans 14 residues. The V end was cut by 5 bases, the J end by 1 base, with 8 bases between. The germline V gene has CDR1 LNHDA and CDR2 SQIVND (reference sequence). Here the CDR3 DNA reads TGTGCCAGTAGTCCCCACAGGAACACCGGGGAGCTGTTTTTT. It translates to CASSPHRNTGELFF.

The rearrangement joins TRBV4-2 to TRBJ2-1, with D possibly being TRBD2 (5 bases). CDR1 and CDR2 from the germline V gene are LGHNA and YNFKEQ. V was cut by 1 base and J by 8 bases, with 12 bases left in between. CDR3 length equals 14 residues. The CDR3 sequence is CASSQVLEDYEQFF. In DNA form, the CDR3 reads TGTGCCAGCAGCCAAGTTCTAGAGGACTATGAGCAGTTCTTC.

The chain carries TRBV19 and TRBJ1-2; TRBD1 matches at 7 bases. The J segment lost 1 base and the V segment lost 7 bases, leaving 6 bases of the junction unmatched. This CDR3 region has 14 residues. Germline CDR1 is LNHDA and CDR2 is SQIVND (reference sequence). CDR3 sequence (DNA): TGTGCCAGTACCCGACAGGGCTTTAACTATGGCTACACCTTC. This sequence encodes CASTRQGFNYGYTF. Using reference TRBV19 and TRBJ1-2 for the parts outside the CDR3, the full variable domain is DGGITQSPKYLFRKEGQNVTLSCEQNLNHDAMYWYRQDPGQGLRLIYYSQIVNDFQKGDIAEGYSVSREKKESFPLTVTSAQKNPTAFYLCASTRQGFNYGYTFGSGTRLTVV.

V and J are TRBV15 and TRBJ1-1; D might be TRBD1 (5 bases). Between the trimmed V and J ends, which lost 0 bases and 6 bases, there was a span of 14 bases. The CDR3 spans 15 residues. Germline V gene sequence: CDR1 LNHNV, CDR2 YYDKDF (reference sequence). In DNA, the CDR3 is TGTGCCACCAGCAGAGATGGGGCAGGTAGCTCTGAAGCTTTCTTT. Its protein is CATSRDGAGSSEAFF.

With regard to this clone: Within the sample, other DNA sequences also encode this same CDR3. This chain connects TRBV7-3 to TRBJ2-1, with a possible D match to TRBD1 (6 bases). The CDR3 length is 15 residues. Trimming shortened V by 2 bases and J by 5 bases, and 13 bases separated the two germline ends. Germline V CDR1 and CDR2: SGHTA, FQGTGA. CDR3 loop: CASSLGSGDHNEQFF. The CDR3 bases are TGTGCCAGCAGCTTAGGGTCAGGGGACCACAATGAGCAGTTCTTC.

The CDR3 bases are TGTGCCAGCAGCTTAGTAACCTACGAGCAGTACTTC. The encoded protein is CASSLVTYEQYF. The chain couples TRBV11-2 to TRBJ2-7, with unresolved D. The germline gives CDR1 SGHAT, CDR2 FQNNGV. Trimming took 1 base from V and 2 from J, leaving 3 bases between them. The CDR3 contains 12 residues.

This chain links TRBV24-1 with TRBJ2-1; the D gene is possibly TRBD1 (6 bases). V lost 2 bases to trimming and J lost 7 bases, with 11 bases between them. The germline V gene encodes CDR1 KGHDR and CDR2 SFDVKD. The CDR3 consists of 14 residues. This CDR3 reads CATSDSPGENEQFF. In nucleotides, the CDR3 is TGTGCCACCAGTGATTCCCCAGGGGAGAATGAGCAGTTCTTC.

The J gene is TRBJ1-4, the V gene TRBV7-9; 8 positions match TRBD1. Losses at the gene ends were 3 bases for V and 0 bases for J; bases not matched to a gene: 9. CDR3 length equals 18 residues. The V gene's germline CDR1 is SEHNR and CDR2 FQNEAQ (reference sequence). In DNA form, the CDR3 reads TGTGCCAGCAGCTTTGGAATTGGACAGGGAGCAACTAATGAAAAACTGTTTTTT. It codes for CASSFGIGQGATNEKLFF.

The rearrangement uses TRBV28 and TRBJ1-4; D ambiguous. CDR1 and CDR2 from the germline V gene are MDHEN and SYDVKM. There are 11 residues in the CDR3. Between the trimmed V and J ends, which lost 6 bases and 10 bases, there was a span of 9 bases. The CDR3 DNA sequence: TGTGCCAGCAGGGGCTCCGGAAAACTGTTTTTT. It translates to CASRGSGKLFF.

The chain joins TRBV27 to TRBJ2-5; the D gene is possibly TRBD1 (6 bases). This CDR3 has 13 amino acids. The V and J ends lost 6 bases and 5 bases respectively, with 13 bases between them. Germline loops: CDR1 MNHEY, CDR2 SMNVEV (reference sequence). The CDR3 protein is CASSMGQFETQYF. CDR3 sequence (DNA): TGTGCCAGCAGCATGGGACAATTCGAGACCCAGTACTTC.

The rearrangement uses TRBV3-1 (or the pseudogene TRBV3-2) and TRBJ2-2; 7 bases are shared with TRBD1. Germline V CDR1 and CDR2: LGHDT, YNNKEL (reference sequence). The CDR3 runs 17 residues. The J segment lost 6 bases and the V segment lost 7 bases, leaving 17 bases of the junction unmatched. The CDR3: CASTSLGGRAGAGELFF. CDR3 sequence (DNA): TGTGCCAGCACCTCTTTAGGGGGCCGGGCCGGCGCCGGGGAGCTGTTTTTT.

This clone appeared once. The chain carries TRBV5-6 and TRBJ1-2, with TRBD1 matching over 10 bases. The junction had 5 bases not matched to a gene; V was cut back by 5 bases and J by 4 bases. The CDR3 sequence is 14 residues long. Germline CDR1 and CDR2: SGHDT and YYEEEE. The CDR3 DNA reads TGTGCCAGCAGTTCTGGACAGGGGGGCTATGGCTACACCTTC. Its protein is CASSSGQGGYGYTF.

This sequence joins TRBV11-2 and TRBJ1-2, with D tentatively TRBD1 (6 bases). Between the trimmed V and J ends, which lost 2 bases and 0 bases, there was a span of 7 bases. CDR1 is SGHAT, CDR2 FQNNGV, per germline. The CDR3 totals 14 residues. CDR3: CASSLNRANYGYTF. The DNA for the CDR3 is TGTGCCAGCAGCTTAAACAGGGCTAACTATGGCTACACCTTC. The entire variable domain, with the rest obtained from reference TRBV11-2 and TRBJ1-2, is as follows: EAGVAQSPRYKIIEKRQSVAFWCNPISGHATLYWYQQILGQGPKLLIQFQNNGVVDDSQLPKDRFSAERLKGVDSTLKIQPAKLEDSAVYLCASSLNRANYGYTFGSGTRLTVV.

The chain carries TRBV3-1 (or the pseudogene TRBV3-2) and TRBJ1-1, with unresolved D. There are 12 residues in the CDR3. From germline, CDR1 is LGHDT and CDR2 YNNKEL (reference sequence). Between the trimmed V and J ends, which lost 3 bases and 6 bases, there was a span of 8 bases. The CDR3 sequence is CASSHGGAEAFF. Written as DNA, the CDR3 is TGTGCCAGCAGCCACGGAGGCGCTGAAGCTTTCTTT.

This clone has just one count. The genes are TRBV2 and TRBJ1-1; the match to TRBD1 covers 9 bases. The CDR3 extends over 13 amino acids. Germline CDR1 is SNHLY and CDR2 is FYNNEI. The ends lost 7 bases at V and 5 bases at J; junction bases unmatched: 5. The CDR3 nucleotides are TGTGCCAGCACCCGGGACAGGGAGACTGAAGCTTTCTTT. This codes for CASTRDRETEAFF.

The chain is built from TRBV2 and TRBJ1-2; TRBD1 is a possible D gene (6 bases). Trimming cost V 1 base and J 4 bases, with 13 bases left between them. Germline CDR1 reads SNHLY; CDR2 reads FYNNEI. The CDR3 extends over 15 amino acids. CDR3 DNA sequence: TGTGCCAGCAGTGAAGTAGCAGGGGATTCCTATGGCTACACCTTC. Encoded protein: CASSEVAGDSYGYTF.

This rearrangement joins TRBV29-1 to TRBJ1-4; D unresolved. V lost 6 bases, J lost 7 bases, and 12 bases lay in between. The CDR3 loop spans 12 amino acids. Germline V gene lookup returns CDR1 SQVTM and CDR2 ANQGSEA. For the CDR3, the DNA is TGCAGCGTAACGACTCCGGGTGAAAAACTGTTTTTT. Encoded protein: CSVTTPGEKLFF. The variable domain in full, with the rest retrieved from reference TRBV29-1 and TRBJ1-4, is SAVISQKPSRDICQRGTSLTIQCQVDSQVTMMFWYRQQPGQSLTLIATANQGSEATYESGFVIDKFPISRPNLTFSTLTVSNMSPEDSSIYLCSVTTPGEKLFFGSGTQLSVL.

CDR3 nucleotide sequence: TGTGCCAGTAGTATCCCTGGGAGCACCGGGGAGCTGTTTTTT. As protein: CASSIPGSTGELFF. The chain links TRBV19 to TRBJ2-2; the D gene is possibly TRBD2 (5 bases). Trimming stripped 3 bases from V and 4 bases from J, with 9 bases between. This CDR3 has 14 amino acids. The germline V gene encodes CDR1 LNHDA and CDR2 SQIVND (reference sequence).

This clone was seen ten or more times. The V and J genes are TRBV6-4 and TRBJ2-3; 10 nucleotides align to TRBD1. Germline-derived CDR1 and CDR2 are MRHNA and SNTAGT. This CDR3 spans 14 amino acids. The ends lost 6 bases at V and 2 bases at J; junction bases unmatched: 2. The CDR3 DNA sequence: TGTGCCAGCAGCGGGACAGGGGCCACAGATACGCAGTATTTT. Residues: CASSGTGATDTQYF.

The gene calls are TRBV5-1 and TRBJ1-5; no definite D call. This CDR3 is built from 13 residues. The germline gives CDR1 SGHRS, CDR2 YFSETQ. Deletions cut 0 bases from V and 3 bases from J, with 4 bases between. The CDR3: CASSLAFNQPQHF. The DNA for the CDR3 is TGCGCCAGCAGCTTGGCTTTCAATCAGCCCCAGCATTTT.

The CDR3 is CASSLGAGAEAFF. The DNA for the CDR3 is TGTGCCAGCAGCTTAGGAGCAGGGGCTGAAGCTTTCTTT. The rearrangement uses TRBV11-3 and TRBJ1-1; TRBD1 might be the D (6 bases). There are 13 residues in the CDR3. Germline V CDR1 and CDR2: SGHNT, YENEEA. The germline V and J ends were trimmed by 1 base and 6 bases, with 9 bases remaining between them.

The chain joins TRBV7-2 to TRBJ1-2; D uncertain. Trimming shortened V by 0 bases and J by 8 bases, and 19 bases separated the two germline ends. From germline, CDR1 is SGHTA and CDR2 FQGNSA. The CDR3 runs 16 residues. The CDR3 spells CASSLARDFILGGYTF. The CDR3 nucleotides read TGTGCCAGCAGCTTAGCGAGGGATTTCATCCTGGGGGGCTACACCTTC.

The V and J genes are TRBV11-2 and TRBJ1-2; D may be TRBD1 (5 bases). The CDR3 runs to 12 residues. The germline V gene has CDR1 SGHAT and CDR2 FQNNGV. V gave up 5 bases and J gave up 8 bases, with 12 bases separating them. The CDR3 region has the DNA TGTGCCAGCAGCCCAACAGGATGGGGCTACACCTTC. It yields the protein CASSPTGWGYTF.

The rearrangement joins TRBV5-4 to TRBJ1-3; possibly TRBD1 for D (6 bases). Germline V gives CDR1 SGHNT, CDR2 YYREEE (reference sequence). The CDR3 loop spans 16 amino acids. The V and J ends lost 5 bases and 2 bases respectively, with 17 bases between them. The CDR3 sequence is CASSPGAGVPGNTIYF. The CDR3 region has the DNA TGTGCCAGCAGTCCCGGGGCAGGGGTACCTGGAAACACCATATATTTT.

This clone was seen at least ten times. The chain carries TRBV19 and TRBJ1-1; no firm D call. CDR3 size: 13 residues. CDR1 LNHDA and CDR2 SQIVND come from the germline V gene (reference sequence). With 5 bases removed from V and 3 bases from J, the gap between germline ends came to 10 bases. The CDR3 loop is CASSSKGDTEAFF. The CDR3 DNA reads TGTGCCAGTAGTTCCAAGGGAGACACTGAAGCTTTCTTT.